These T cell receptor beta chains were read from a single sample in a study of response to subunit inactivated influenza vaccine. TCRdb recomputed calls from the RT-PCR reads with MiXCR, one row per CDR3 protein. The sample lists about 570,000 distinct CDR3 sequences; about 10% were seen once. The sample consisted of PBMCs from blood, taken on the day of vaccination. These receptors were taken from a man in his forties or fifties who received an inactivated influenza vaccine. Each CDR3 is given with its conserved first and last residue. Each record gives: J gene, V gene, clone size, D gene, CDR3 protein, CDR3 DNA. The D gene is left open where the match is weak. Clone size is stated in some rows and not others, as once, few, many or a class when expanded.

>TRBJ1-2|TRBV12-3/TRBV12-4|few|NA
CASSQDGDTGGYTF
TGTGCCAGCAGCCAGGACGGAGATACTGGTGGCTACACCTTC
>TRBJ1-1|TRBV3-1|NA|NA
CASSNTTRGYTEAFF
TGTGCCAGCAGCAATACGACACGGGGGTACACTGAAGCTTTCTTT
>TRBJ2-5|TRBV20-1|many|NA
CSATLRGSLETQYF
TGCAGTGCTACCCTAAGAGGTAGCTTGGAGACCCAGTACTTC
>TRBJ2-2|TRBV3-1|NA|NA
CASSQRGTTGELFF
TGTGCCAGCAGCCAAAGGGGGACCACCGGGGAGCTGTTTTTT
>TRBJ2-1|TRBV19|few|NA
CASSTDRVTHNEQFF
TGTGCCAGTAGTACCGACCGGGTGACCCACAATGAGCAGTTCTTC
>TRBJ2-7|TRBV16|few|NA
CASSQSSILRGGEQYF
TGTGCCAGCAGCCAATCTTCTATTCTGAGGGGCGGCGAGCAGTACTTC
>TRBJ2-4|TRBV7-9|NA|NA
CASSPTLRDGAKNIQYF
TGTGCCAGCAGCCCCACGCTGCGGGATGGGGCCAAAAACATTCAGTACTTC
>TRBJ2-2|TRBV5-1|few|TRBD1
CASSLDQQGAVNTGELFF
TGCGCCAGCAGCTTGGACCAACAGGGGGCAGTTAACACCGGGGAGCTGTTTTTT
>TRBJ2-7|TRBV20-1|NA|TRBD1
CSARSSGTDPPGYF
TGCAGTGCTAGATCCTCCGGGACAGACCCACCGGGCTACTTC
>TRBJ1-3|TRBV30|many|TRBD1
CAWSRTGLSGNTIYF
TGTGCCTGGAGTAGGACAGGTCTCTCTGGAAACACCATATATTTT
>TRBJ2-3|TRBV28|many|NA
CASSFFDFTDTQYF
TGTGCCAGCAGTTTTTTCGATTTCACAGATACGCAGTATTTT
>TRBJ2-2|TRBV20-1|NA|TRBD2
CSARRGEREGIGELFF
TGCAGTGCTAGACGCGGGGAGCGGGAGGGGATCGGGGAGCTGTTTTTT
>TRBJ1-6|TRBV3-1|few|NA
CASSPFPGQGNNSPLHF
TGTGCCAGCAGCCCCTTTCCCGGCCAGGGGAATAATTCACCCCTCCACTTT
>TRBJ2-1|TRBV20-1|few|NA
CSARGGGAGSYNEQFF
TGCAGTGCTAGAGGTGGGGGGGCTGGGTCCTACAATGAGCAGTTCTTC
>TRBJ2-1|TRBV4-1|many|TRBD2
CASSQVRLRGIYNEQFF
TGCGCCAGCAGCCAAGTCCGGTTGCGGGGGATTTACAATGAGCAGTTCTTC
>TRBJ2-2|TRBV27|few|TRBD1
CASRYDRGITGELFF
TGTGCCAGCAGATACGACAGGGGGATCACCGGGGAGCTGTTTTTT